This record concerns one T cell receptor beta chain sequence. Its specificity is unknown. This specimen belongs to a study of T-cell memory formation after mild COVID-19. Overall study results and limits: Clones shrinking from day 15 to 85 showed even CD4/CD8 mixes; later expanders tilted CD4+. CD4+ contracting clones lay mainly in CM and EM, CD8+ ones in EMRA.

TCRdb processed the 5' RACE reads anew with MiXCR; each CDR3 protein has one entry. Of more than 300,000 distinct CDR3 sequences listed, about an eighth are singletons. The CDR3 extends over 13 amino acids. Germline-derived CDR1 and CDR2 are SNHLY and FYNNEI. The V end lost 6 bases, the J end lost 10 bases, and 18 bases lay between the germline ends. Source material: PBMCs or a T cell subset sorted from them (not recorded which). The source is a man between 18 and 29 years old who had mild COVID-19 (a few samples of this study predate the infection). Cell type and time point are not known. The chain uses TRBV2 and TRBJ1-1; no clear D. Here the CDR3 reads CASRSGLLLGAFF. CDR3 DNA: TGTGCCAGCAGGTCGGGCCTCCTGTTGGGAGCTTTCTTT.